This T cell receptor (beta chain) was captured in a study of blood T cell repertoires in COVID-19. In the study overall: Sites in the United States, Italy and Spain provided acute and convalescent COVID-19 samples. T cells, B-cell-depleted T cells, or PBMCs supplied cDNA or gDNA.

Data came from immunoSEQ multiplex PCR; TCRdb stores just in-frame clones and leaves some out. The profile shows 200,000 or so clones, about nine tenths of them singletons. The V gene end was trimmed by 6 bases and the J gene end by 7 bases; junction bases not matched to a gene: 5. CDR3 length: 13 residues. CDR1 and CDR2 (germline): MNHEY, SVGAGI. This clonotype was obtained from a man over 45 with acute or convalescent COVID-19. The chain recombines TRBV6-5 with TRBJ2-2; 7 positions agree with TRBD1. Source material: peripheral blood. CDR3 bases: TGTGCCAGCAGCCGACAGGGTATCGGGGAGCTGTTTTTT. It yields the protein CASSRQGIGELFF.